This T cell receptor beta chain comes out of a study of T cell repertoires in cytomegalovirus infection. Study-wide background: HLA-B-restricted CMV epitopes that are well studied, plus recently identified HLA-C-restricted ones, were used by the study.

A single record per CDR3 protein comes from TCRdb applying MiXCR to the reads. The top ten hold 65% to 75% of the sample, which has 100,000 or so distinct CDR3 sequences, around 28% seen once. Findings and limits, study-wide: CMV carriers having the relevant HLA were flagged by cumulative public TCR beta family frequency. Across the ex vivo response, the dominant clonotypes were HLA-C-restricted CMV-specific TCR beta clonotypes.

Germline CDR1 and CDR2: PRHDT and FYEKMQ (reference sequence). The CDR3 is 19 residues long. The J segment lost 1 base and the V segment lost 5 bases, leaving 12 bases of the junction unmatched. On this clonotype: As yet, its antigen is unknown.

This receptor was identified in a human donor in good health (CMV status not recorded). Some clones in this sample may be carry-over from other donors' samples. The input for sequencing was CD8+ T cells from cultured PBMCs, taken from culture after CMV antigen stimulation. The rearrangement joins TRBV13 to TRBJ2-2, with TRBD2 matching 11 bases. The CDR3 reads CASSLNPSGGPRNTGELFF. DNA for the CDR3: TGTGCCAGCAGCCTGAACCCTAGCGGGGGGCCCCGGAACACCGGGGAGCTGTTTTTT.